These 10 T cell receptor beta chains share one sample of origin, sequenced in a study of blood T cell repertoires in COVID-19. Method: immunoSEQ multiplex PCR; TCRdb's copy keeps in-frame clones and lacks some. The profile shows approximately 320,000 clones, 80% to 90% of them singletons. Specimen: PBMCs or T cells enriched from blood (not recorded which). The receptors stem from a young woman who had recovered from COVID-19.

The CDR3 sequence: CASSPAPETEAFF. Written as DNA, the CDR3 is TGTGCCAGCAGCCCCGCCCCCGAGACTGAAGCTTTCTTT. This rearrangement joins TRBV5-4 to TRBJ1-1; no firm D call. V lost 4 bases to trimming and J lost 5 bases, with 12 bases between them. CDR3 length: 13 residues. CDR1 is SGHNT, CDR2 YYREEE, per germline (reference sequence).

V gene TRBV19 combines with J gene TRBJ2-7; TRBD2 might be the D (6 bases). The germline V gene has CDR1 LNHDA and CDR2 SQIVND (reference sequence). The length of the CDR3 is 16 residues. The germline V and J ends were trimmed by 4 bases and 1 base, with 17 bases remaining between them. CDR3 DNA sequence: TGTGCCAGTAGTAAGTTTGCGGGGTATCAGTCCTACGAGCAGTACTTC. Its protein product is CASSKFAGYQSYEQYF.

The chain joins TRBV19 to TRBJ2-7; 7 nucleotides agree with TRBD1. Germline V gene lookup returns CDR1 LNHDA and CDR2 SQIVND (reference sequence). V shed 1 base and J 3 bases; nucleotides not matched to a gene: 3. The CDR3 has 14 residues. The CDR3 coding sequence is TGTGCCAGTAGTATAGTGGGGACAGACTACGAGCAGTACTTC. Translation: CASSIVGTDYEQYF.

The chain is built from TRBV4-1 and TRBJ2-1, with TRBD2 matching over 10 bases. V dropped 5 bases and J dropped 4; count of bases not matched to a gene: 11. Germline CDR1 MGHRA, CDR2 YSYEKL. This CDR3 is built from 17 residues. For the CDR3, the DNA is TGCGCCAGCAGCACACACACCCTAGCGGGAGCGTACAATGAGCAGTTCTTC. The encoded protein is CASSTHTLAGAYNEQFF.

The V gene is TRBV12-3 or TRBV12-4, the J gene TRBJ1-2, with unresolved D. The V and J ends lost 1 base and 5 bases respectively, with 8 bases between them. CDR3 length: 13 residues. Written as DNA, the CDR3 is TGTGCCAGCAGTTTAGGCGATTTGTATGGCTACACCTTC. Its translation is CASSLGDLYGYTF.

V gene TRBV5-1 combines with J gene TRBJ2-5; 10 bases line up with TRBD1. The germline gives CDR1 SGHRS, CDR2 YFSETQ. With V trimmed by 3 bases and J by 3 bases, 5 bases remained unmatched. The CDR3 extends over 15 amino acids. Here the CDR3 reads CASSSAGTGEETQYF. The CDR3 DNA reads TGCGCCAGCAGCTCGGCCGGGACAGGGGAAGAGACCCAGTACTTC. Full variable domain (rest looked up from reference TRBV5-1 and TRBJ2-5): KAGVTQTPRYLIKTRGQQVTLSCSPISGHRSVSWYQQTPGQGLQFLFEYFSETQRNKGNFPGRFSGRQFSNSRSEMNVSTLELGDSALYLCASSSAGTGEETQYFGPGTRLLVL.

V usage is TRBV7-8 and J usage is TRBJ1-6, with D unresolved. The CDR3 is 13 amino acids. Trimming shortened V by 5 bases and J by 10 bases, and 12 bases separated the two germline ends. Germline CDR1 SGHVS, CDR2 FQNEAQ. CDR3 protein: CASSDSAISPLHF. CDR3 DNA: TGTGCCAGCAGCGACTCCGCCATCTCACCCCTCCACTTT.

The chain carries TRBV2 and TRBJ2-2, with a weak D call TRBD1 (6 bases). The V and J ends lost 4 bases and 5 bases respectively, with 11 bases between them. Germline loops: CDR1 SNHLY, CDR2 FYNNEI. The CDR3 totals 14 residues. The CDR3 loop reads CASSGGGRTGELFF. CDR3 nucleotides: TGTGCCAGCAGTGGAGGGGGAAGGACCGGGGAGCTGTTTTTT.

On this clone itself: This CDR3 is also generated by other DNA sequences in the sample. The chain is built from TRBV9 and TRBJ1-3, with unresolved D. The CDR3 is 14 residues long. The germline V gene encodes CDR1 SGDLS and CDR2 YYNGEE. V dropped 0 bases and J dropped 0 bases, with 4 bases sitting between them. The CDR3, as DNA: TGTGCCAGCAGCGTAGATAGCTCTGGAAACACCATATATTTT. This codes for CASSVDSSGNTIYF.

CDR3 residues: CASSSGGNYGYTF. In DNA, the CDR3 is TGTGCCAGCAGCTCCGGGGGAAACTATGGCTACACCTTC. This rearrangement joins TRBV7-8 to TRBJ1-2; tentatively, D is TRBD1 (5 bases). The V end was cut by 4 bases, the J end by 2 bases, with 8 bases between. Germline CDR1 and CDR2: SGHVS and FQNEAQ. CDR3 length equals 13 residues. The variable domain in full, with the rest retrieved from reference TRBV7-8 and TRBJ1-2, is GAGVSQSPRYKVAKRGQDVALRCDPISGHVSLFWYQQALGQGPEFLTYFQNEAQLDKSGLPSDRFFAERPEGSVSTLKIQRTQQEDSAVYLCASSSGGNYGYTFGSGTRLTVV.